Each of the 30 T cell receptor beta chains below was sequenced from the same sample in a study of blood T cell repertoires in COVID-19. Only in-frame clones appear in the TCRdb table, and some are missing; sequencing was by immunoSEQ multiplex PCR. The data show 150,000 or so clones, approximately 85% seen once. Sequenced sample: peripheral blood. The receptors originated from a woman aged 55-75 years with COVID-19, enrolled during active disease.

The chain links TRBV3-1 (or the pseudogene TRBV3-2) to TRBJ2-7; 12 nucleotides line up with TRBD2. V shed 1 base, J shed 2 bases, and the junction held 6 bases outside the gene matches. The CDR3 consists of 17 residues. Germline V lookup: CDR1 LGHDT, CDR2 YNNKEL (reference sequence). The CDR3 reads CASSQGGTSGPAYEQYF. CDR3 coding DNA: TGTGCCAGCAGCCAAGGAGGGACTAGCGGGCCTGCCTACGAGCAGTACTTC.

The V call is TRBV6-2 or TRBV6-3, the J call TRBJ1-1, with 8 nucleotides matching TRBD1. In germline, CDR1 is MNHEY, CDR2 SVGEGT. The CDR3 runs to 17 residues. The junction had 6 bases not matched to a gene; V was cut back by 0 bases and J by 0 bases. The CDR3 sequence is CASSYSRTGLVNTEAFF. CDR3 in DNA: TGTGCCAGCAGTTACTCGCGGACAGGGTTGGTGAACACTGAAGCTTTCTTT.

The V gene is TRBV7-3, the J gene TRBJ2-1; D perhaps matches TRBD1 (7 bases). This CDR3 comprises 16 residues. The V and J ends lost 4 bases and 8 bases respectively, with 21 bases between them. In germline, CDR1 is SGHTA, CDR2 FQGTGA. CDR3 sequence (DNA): TGTGCCAGCAGCTACCAAATTGGAGGGGGCCGCGATGAGCAGTTCTTC. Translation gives CASSYQIGGGRDEQFF.

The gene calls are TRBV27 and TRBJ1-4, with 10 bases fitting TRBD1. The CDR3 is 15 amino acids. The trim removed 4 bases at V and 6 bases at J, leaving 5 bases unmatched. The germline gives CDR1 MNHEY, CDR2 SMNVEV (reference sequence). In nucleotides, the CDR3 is TGTGCCAGCAGTTCGTTGACAGGGGGCGATGAAAAACTGTTTTTT. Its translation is CASSSLTGGDEKLFF.

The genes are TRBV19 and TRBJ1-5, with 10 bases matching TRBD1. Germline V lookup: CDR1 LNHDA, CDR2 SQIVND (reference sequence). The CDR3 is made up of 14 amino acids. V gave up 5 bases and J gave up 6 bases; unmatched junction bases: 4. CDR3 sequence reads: CASSWDRGAQPQHF. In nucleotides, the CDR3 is TGTGCCAGTAGTTGGGACAGGGGAGCTCAGCCCCAGCATTTT.

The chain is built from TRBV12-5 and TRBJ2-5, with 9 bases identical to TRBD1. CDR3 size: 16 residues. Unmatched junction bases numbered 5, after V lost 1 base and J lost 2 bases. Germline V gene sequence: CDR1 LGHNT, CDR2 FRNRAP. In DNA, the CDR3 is TGTGCTAGTGGTTTGGAAACAGGGGGCGGACAAGAGACCCAGTACTTC. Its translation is CASGLETGGGQETQYF.

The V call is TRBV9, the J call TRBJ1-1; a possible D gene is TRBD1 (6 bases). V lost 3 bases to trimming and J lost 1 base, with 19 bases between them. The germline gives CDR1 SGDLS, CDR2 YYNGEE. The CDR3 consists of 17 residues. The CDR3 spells CASSAPVGGRSNTEAFF. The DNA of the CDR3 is TGTGCCAGCAGCGCTCCAGTAGGGGGTCGGTCGAACACTGAAGCTTTCTTT.

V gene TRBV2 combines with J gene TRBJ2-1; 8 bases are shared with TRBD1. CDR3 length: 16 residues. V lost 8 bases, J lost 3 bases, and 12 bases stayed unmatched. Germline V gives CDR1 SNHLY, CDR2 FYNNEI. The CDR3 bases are TGTGCCAGCCGAACGCCGTCAGGGGGCGTCTACAATGAGCAGTTCTTC. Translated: CASRTPSGGVYNEQFF.

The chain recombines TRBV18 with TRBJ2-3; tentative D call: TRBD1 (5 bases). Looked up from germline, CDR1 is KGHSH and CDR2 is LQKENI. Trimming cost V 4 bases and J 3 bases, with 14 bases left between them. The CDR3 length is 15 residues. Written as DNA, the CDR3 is TGTGCCAGCTCACTAGGAACAGGCGAGACAGATACGCAGTATTTT. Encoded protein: CASSLGTGETDTQYF.

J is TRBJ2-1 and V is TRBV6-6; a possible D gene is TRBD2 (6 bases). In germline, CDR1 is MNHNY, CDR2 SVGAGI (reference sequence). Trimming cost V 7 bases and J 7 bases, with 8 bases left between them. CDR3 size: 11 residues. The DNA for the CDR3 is TGTGCCAGCACGGCGGGAAATGAGCAGTTCTTC. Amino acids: CASTAGNEQFF.

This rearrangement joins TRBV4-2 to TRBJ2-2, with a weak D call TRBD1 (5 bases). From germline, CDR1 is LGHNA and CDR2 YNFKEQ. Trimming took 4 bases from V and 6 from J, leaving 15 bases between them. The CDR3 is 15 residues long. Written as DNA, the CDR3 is TGTGCCAGCAGCCCCCGGCTAGGGGTACCCGGGGAGCTGTTTTTT. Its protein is CASSPRLGVPGELFF.

For the CDR3, the DNA is TGTGCCACCAAAACCAACAGGGGAGAAAGGGAAAAACTGTTTTTT. Residues: CATKTNRGEREKLFF. This rearrangement joins TRBV24-1 to TRBJ1-4, with 7 positions matching TRBD1. CDR1 KGHDR and CDR2 SFDVKD come from the germline V gene. This CDR3 has 15 amino acids. Germline trimming cut 8 bases from V and 8 bases from J; bases unmatched to any gene: 13.

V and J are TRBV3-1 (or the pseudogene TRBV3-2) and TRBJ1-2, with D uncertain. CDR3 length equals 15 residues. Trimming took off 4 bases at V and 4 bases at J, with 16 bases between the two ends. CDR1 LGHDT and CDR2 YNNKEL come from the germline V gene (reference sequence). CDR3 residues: CASSPKTDYFYGYTF. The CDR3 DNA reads TGTGCCAGCAGCCCGAAGACTGACTACTTCTATGGCTACACCTTC.

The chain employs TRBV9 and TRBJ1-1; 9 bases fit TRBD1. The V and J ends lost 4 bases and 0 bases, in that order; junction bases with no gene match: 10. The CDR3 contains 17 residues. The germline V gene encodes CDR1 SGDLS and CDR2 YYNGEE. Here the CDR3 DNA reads TGTGCCAGCAGCCCCGGCGACAGGGGGGGGATGAACACTGAAGCTTTCTTT. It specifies CASSPGDRGGMNTEAFF.

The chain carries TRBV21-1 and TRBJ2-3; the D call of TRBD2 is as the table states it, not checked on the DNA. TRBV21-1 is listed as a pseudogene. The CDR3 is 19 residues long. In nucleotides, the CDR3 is TGTGCCAGCAGCAATAGAGGGACTAGCGGGGGGGGTAGCACAGATACGCAGTATTTT. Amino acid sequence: CASSNRGTSGGGSTDTQYF.

The CDR3 loop reads CASSEGTGPETQYF. CDR3 sequence (DNA): TGTGCCAGCAGCGAAGGGACAGGACCGGAGACCCAGTACTTC. This chain uses TRBV9 with TRBJ2-5; TRBD1 aligns across 8 bases. The CDR3 extends over 14 amino acids. J lost 5 bases, V lost 3 bases, and 6 bases had no gene match. Per the germline V gene, CDR1 is SGDLS and CDR2 is YYNGEE.

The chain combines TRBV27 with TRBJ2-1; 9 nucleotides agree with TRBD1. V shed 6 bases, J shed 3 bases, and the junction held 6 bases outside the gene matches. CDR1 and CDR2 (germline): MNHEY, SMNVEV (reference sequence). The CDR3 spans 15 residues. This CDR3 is CASSFGQGFYNEQFF. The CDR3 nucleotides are TGTGCCAGCAGCTTCGGACAGGGGTTCTACAATGAGCAGTTCTTC.

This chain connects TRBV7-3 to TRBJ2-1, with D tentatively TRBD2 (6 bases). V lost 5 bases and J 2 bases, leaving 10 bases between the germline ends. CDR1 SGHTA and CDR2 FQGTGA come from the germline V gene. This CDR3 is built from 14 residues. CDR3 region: CASSPRGAYNEQFF. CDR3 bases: TGTGCCAGCAGCCCGCGGGGAGCCTACAATGAGCAGTTCTTC.

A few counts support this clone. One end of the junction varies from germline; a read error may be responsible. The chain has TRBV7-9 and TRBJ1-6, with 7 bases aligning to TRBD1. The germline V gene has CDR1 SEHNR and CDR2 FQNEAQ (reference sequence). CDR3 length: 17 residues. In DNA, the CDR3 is TGTGCCAGCAGCCGGAACAGGGGTCAAATTAACTCTTCACCTCTCCACTTT. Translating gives CASSRNRGQINSSPLHF.

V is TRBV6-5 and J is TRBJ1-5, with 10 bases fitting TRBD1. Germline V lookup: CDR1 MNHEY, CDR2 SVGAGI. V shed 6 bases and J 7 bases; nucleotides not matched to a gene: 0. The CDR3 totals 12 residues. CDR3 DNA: TGTGCCAGCAGGGGACAGGGGCAGCCCCAGCATTTT. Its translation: CASRGQGQPQHF.

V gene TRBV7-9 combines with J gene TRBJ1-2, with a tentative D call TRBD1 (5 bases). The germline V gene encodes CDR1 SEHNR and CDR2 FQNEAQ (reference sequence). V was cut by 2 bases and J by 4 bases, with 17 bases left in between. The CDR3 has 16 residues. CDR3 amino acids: CASSLSGRGRAYGYTF. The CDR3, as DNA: TGTGCCAGCAGCTTAAGTGGTAGGGGCCGTGCCTATGGCTACACCTTC. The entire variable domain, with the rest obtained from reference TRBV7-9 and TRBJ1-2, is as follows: DTGVSQNPRHKITKRGQNVTFRCDPISEHNRLYWYRQTLGQGPEFLTYFQNEAQLEKSRLLSDRFSAERPKGSFSTLEIQRTEQGDSAMYLCASSLSGRGRAYGYTFGSGTRLTVV.

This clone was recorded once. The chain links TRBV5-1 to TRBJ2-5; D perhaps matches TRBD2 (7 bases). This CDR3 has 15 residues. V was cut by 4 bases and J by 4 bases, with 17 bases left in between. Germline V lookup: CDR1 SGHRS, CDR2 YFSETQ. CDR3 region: CASSRGGAEGETQYF. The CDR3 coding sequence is TGCGCCAGCAGCCGAGGGGGGGCAGAGGGAGAGACCCAGTACTTC.

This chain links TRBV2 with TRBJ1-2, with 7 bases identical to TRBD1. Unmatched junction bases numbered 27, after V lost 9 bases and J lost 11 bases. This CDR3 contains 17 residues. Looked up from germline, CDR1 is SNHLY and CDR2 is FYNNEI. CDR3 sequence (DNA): TGTGCCAGTATTCCGGACAGGACCACACTGTTCGGGGGCGGGTACACCTTC. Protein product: CASIPDRTTLFGGGYTF.

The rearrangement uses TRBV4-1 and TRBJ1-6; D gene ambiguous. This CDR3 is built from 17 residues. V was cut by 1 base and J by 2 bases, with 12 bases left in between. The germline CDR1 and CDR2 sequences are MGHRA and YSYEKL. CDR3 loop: CASSQVSRLAYNSPLHF. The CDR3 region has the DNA TGCGCCAGCAGCCAAGTGTCGAGGCTGGCCTATAATTCACCCCTCCACTTT.

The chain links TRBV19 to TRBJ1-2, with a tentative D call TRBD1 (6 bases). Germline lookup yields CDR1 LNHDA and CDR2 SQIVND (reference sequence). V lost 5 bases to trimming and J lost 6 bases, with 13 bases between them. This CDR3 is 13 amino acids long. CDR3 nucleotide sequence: TGTGCCAGTAGTGCGAACAGGGAAAATGGCTACACCTTC. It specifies CASSANRENGYTF.

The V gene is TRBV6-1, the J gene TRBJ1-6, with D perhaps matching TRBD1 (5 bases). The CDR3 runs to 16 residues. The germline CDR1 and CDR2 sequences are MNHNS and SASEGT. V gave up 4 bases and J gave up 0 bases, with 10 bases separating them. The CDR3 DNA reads TGTGCCAGCAGTGTTGACAGCCGCTCCTATAATTCACCCCTCCACTTT. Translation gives CASSVDSRSYNSPLHF.

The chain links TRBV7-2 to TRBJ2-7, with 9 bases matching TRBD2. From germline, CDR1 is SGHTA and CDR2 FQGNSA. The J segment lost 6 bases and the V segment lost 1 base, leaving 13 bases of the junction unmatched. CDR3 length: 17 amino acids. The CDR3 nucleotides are TGTGCCAGCAGCTTAGGCCCCGCGGGGGGGCCTCTATCCGAGCAGTACTTC. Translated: CASSLGPAGGPLSEQYF.

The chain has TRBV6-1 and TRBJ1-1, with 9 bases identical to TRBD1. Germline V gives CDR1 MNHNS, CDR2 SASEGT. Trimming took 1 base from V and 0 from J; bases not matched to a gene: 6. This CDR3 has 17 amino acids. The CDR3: CASSEVDRGWMNTEAFF. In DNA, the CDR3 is TGTGCCAGCAGTGAAGTGGACAGGGGTTGGATGAACACTGAAGCTTTCTTT.

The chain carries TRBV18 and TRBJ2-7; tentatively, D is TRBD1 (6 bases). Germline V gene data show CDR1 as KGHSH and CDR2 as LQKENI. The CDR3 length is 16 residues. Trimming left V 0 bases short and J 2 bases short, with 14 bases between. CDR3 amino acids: CASSPPIRQATYEQYF. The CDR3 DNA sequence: TGTGCCAGCTCACCACCGATCCGACAGGCGACCTACGAGCAGTACTTC.

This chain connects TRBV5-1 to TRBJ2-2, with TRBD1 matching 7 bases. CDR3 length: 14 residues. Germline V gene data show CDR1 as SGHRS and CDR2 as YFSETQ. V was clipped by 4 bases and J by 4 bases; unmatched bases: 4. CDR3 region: CASSPGTATGELFF. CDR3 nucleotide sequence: TGCGCCAGCAGCCCCGGGACAGCCACCGGGGAGCTGTTTTTT. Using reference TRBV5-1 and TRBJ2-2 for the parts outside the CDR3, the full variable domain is KAGVTQTPRYLIKTRGQQVTLSCSPISGHRSVSWYQQTPGQGLQFLFEYFSETQRNKGNFPGRFSGRQFSNSRSEMNVSTLELGDSALYLCASSPGTATGELFFGEGSRLTVL.